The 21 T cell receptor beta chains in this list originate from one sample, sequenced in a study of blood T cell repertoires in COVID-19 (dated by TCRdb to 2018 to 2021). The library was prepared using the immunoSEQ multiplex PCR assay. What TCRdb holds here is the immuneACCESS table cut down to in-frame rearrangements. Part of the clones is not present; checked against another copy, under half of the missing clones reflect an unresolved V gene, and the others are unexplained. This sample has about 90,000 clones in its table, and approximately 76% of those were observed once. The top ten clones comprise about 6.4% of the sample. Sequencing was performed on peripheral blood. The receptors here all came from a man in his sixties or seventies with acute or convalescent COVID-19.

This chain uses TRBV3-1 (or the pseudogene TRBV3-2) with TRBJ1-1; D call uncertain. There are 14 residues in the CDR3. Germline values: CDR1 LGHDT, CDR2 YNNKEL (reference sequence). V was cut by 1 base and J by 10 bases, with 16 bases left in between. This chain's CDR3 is CASSQALNVRLAFF. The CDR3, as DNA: TGTGCCAGCAGCCAAGCTCTGAACGTTCGGTTAGCTTTCTTT.

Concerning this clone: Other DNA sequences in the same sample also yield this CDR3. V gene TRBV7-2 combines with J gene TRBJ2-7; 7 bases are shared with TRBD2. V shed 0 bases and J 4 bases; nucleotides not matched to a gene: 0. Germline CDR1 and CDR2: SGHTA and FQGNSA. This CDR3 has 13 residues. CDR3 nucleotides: TGTGCCAGCAGCTTAGCGGGGGGGTACGAGCAGTACTTC. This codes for CASSLAGGYEQYF.

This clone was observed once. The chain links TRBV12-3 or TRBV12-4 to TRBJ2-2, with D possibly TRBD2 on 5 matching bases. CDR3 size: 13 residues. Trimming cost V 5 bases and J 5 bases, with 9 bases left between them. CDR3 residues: CASSRGGTGELFF. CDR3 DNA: TGTGCCAGCAGTAGAGGAGGAACCGGGGAGCTGTTTTTT.

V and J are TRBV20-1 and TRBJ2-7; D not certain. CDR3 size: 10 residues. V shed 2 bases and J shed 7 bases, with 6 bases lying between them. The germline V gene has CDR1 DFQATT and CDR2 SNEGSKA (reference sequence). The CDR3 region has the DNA TGCAGTGCTAGAACGAGGGAGCAGTACTTC. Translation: CSARTREQYF.

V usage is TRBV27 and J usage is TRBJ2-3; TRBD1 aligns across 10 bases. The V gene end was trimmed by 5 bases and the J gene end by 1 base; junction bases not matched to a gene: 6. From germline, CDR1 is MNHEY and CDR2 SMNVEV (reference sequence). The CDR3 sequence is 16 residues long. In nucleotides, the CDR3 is TGTGCCAGCAGTCCCCGACAGGGGGCCGGCACAGATACGCAGTATTTT. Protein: CASSPRQGAGTDTQYF.

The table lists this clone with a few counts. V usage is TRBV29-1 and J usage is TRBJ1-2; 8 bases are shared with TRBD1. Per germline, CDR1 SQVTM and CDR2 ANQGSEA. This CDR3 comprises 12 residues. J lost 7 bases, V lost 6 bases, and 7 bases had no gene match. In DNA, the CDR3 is TGCAGCGTCCTCCGCGGACAGGGTGGCTACACCTTC. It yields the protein CSVLRGQGGYTF. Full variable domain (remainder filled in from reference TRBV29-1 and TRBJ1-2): SAVISQKPSRDICQRGTSLTIQCQVDSQVTMMFWYRQQPGQSLTLIATANQGSEATYESGFVIDKFPISRPNLTFSTLTVSNMSPEDSSIYLCSVLRGQGGYTFGSGTRLTVV.

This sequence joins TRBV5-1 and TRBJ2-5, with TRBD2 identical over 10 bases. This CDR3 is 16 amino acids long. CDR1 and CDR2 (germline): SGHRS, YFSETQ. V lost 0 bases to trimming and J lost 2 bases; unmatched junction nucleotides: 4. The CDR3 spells CASSLVGTSAQETQYF. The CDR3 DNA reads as TGCGCCAGCAGCTTGGTCGGGACTAGCGCTCAAGAGACCCAGTACTTC.

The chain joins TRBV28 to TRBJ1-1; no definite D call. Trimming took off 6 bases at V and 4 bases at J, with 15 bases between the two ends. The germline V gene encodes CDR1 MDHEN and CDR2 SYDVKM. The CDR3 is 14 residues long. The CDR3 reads CASRLKQRATEAFF. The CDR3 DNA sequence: TGTGCCAGCAGGCTCAAGCAGAGGGCCACTGAAGCTTTCTTT.

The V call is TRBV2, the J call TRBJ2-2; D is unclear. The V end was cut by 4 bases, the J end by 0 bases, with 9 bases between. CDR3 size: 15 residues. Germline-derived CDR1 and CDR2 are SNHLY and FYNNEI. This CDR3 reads CASSVVTSNTGELFF. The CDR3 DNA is TGTGCCAGCAGTGTAGTCACCTCGAACACCGGGGAGCTGTTTTTT.

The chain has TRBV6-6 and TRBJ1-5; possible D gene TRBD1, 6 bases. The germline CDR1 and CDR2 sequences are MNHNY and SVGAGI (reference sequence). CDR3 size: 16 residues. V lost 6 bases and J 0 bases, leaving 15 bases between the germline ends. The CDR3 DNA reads TGTGCCAGCAGCCCTTTAGACAGGTATAGCAATCAGCCCCAGCATTTT. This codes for CASSPLDRYSNQPQHF.

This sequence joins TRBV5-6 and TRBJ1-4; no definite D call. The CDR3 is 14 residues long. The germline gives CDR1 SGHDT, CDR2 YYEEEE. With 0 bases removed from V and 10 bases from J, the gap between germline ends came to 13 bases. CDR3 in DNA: TGTGCCAGCAGCTTGGGGACTGCGTCTGGAAAACTGTTTTTT. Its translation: CASSLGTASGKLFF.

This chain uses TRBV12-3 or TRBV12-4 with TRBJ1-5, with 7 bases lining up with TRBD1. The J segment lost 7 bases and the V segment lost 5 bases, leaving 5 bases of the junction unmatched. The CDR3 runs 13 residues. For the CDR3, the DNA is TGTGCCAGCAGTCCCGACAGGGTGCAGCCCCAGCATTTT. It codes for CASSPDRVQPQHF.

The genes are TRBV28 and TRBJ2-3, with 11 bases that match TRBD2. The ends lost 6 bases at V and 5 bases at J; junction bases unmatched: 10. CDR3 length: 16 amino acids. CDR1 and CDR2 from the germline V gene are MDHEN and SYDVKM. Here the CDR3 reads CASSKFSGRAVDTQYF. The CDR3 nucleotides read TGTGCCAGCAGCAAATTTAGCGGGAGGGCCGTAGATACGCAGTATTTT.

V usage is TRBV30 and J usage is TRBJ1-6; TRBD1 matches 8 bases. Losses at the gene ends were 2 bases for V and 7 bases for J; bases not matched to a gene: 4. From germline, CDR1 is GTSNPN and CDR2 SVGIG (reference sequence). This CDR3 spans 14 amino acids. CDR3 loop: CAWSIQGANSPLHF. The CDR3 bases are TGTGCCTGGAGTATTCAGGGGGCGAATTCACCCCTCCACTTT.

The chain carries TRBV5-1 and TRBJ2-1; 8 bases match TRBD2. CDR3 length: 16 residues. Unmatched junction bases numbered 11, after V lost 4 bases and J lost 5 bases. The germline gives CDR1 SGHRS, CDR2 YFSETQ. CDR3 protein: CASSPSGGGRNNEQFF. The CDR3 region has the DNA TGCGCCAGCAGCCCCTCGGGAGGGGGGAGAAACAATGAGCAGTTCTTC.

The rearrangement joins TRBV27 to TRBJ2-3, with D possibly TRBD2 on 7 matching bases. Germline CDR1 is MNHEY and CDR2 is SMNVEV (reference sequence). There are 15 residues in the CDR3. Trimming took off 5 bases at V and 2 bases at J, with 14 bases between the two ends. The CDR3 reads CASSPSGGLTDTQYF. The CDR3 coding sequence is TGTGCCAGCAGTCCTTCCGGGGGGCTCACAGATACGCAGTATTTT.

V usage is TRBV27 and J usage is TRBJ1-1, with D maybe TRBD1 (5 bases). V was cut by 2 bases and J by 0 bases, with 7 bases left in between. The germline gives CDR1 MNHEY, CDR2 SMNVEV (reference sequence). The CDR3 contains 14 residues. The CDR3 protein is CASSLRGMNTEAFF. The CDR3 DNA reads TGTGCCAGCAGTTTACGGGGGATGAACACTGAAGCTTTCTTT.

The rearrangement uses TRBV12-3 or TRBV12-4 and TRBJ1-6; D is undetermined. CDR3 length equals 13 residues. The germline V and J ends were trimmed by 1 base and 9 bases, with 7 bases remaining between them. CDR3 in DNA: TGTGCCAGCAGTTTAGGGGCTGGTTCACCCCTCCACTTT. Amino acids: CASSLGAGSPLHF.

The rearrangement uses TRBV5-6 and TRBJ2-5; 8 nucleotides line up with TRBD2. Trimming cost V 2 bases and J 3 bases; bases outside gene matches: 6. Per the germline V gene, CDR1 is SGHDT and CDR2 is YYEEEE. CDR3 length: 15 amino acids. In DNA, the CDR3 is TGTGCCAGCAGCTTACTAGCGGATTGGGAAGAGACCCAGTACTTC. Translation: CASSLLADWEETQYF.

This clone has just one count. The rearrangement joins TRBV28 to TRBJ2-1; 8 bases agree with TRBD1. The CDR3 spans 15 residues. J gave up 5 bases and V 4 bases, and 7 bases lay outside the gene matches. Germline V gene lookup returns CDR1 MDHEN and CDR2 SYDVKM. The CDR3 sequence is CASSWTGLGNNEQFF. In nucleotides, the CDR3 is TGTGCCAGCAGTTGGACAGGGCTGGGAAACAATGAGCAGTTCTTC.

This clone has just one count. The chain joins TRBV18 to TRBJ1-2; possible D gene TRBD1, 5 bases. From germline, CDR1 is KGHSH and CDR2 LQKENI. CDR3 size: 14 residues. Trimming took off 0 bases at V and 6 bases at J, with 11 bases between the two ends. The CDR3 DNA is TGTGCCAGCTCACCACCCGACAGAAGTGATGGCTACACCTTC. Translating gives CASSPPDRSDGYTF. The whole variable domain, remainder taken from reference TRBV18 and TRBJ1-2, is NAGVMQNPRHLVRRRGQEARLRCSPMKGHSHVYWYRQLPEEGLKFMVYLQKENIIDESGMPKERFSAEFPKEGPSILRIQQVVRGDSAAYFCASSPPDRSDGYTFGSGTRLTVV.